The 27 T cell receptor beta chains listed next were all sequenced from one sample in a study of OX40 agonist ivuxolimab in advanced cancers. Profiled with immunoSEQ multiplex PCR; TCRdb holds only in-frame clones, not every one. The profile shows about 96,000 clones, roughly 87% of them singletons. Sequenced here: CD4+ or CD8+ T cells sorted from blood, sampled in a trial of the OX40 agonist ivuxolimab. The receptors were sampled from an adult with an advanced solid tumor such as melanoma, head and neck, liver or kidney cancer.

The chain uses TRBV4-1 and TRBJ2-1; D is possibly TRBD2 (5 bases). The ends were cut back, 4 bases at V and 4 bases at J, with 8 bases in the middle. The CDR3 is made up of 13 amino acids. Germline V gene sequence: CDR1 MGHRA, CDR2 YSYEKL. The CDR3 loop reads CASSRGLYNEQFF. CDR3 nucleotides: TGCGCCAGCAGCCGCGGACTTTACAATGAGCAGTTCTTC.

V is TRBV7-2 and J is TRBJ2-3; TRBD2 matches 9 bases. Trimming at V came to 5 bases and at J to 6 bases, leaving 12 bases not matched to a gene. This CDR3 comprises 16 residues. The germline CDR1 and CDR2 sequences are SGHTA and FQGNSA. CDR3 in DNA: TGTGCCAGCAGCATTAGCGGGAGAGGCGGGTCTGATACGCAGTATTTT. Residues: CASSISGRGGSDTQYF.

This chain joins TRBV9 and TRBJ2-7; the D gene is possibly TRBD2 (7 bases). V was pared by 0 bases and J by 3 bases, with 13 bases between. CDR3 length: 15 residues. From germline, CDR1 is SGDLS and CDR2 YYNGEE. CDR3 sequence reads: CASSVEMGGLYEQYF. The CDR3 DNA is TGTGCCAGCAGCGTAGAGATGGGGGGGCTCTACGAGCAGTACTTC.

In this sample, this clone turned up a few times. The J gene is TRBJ1-5, the V gene TRBV7-6; D gene uncertain. From germline, CDR1 is SGHVS and CDR2 FNYEAQ. The CDR3 totals 15 residues. V was shortened by 0 bases and J by 0 bases, with 6 bases between the two germline ends. The CDR3 reads CASSLAHNSNQPQHF. The DNA for the CDR3 is TGTGCCAGCAGCTTAGCCCACAATAGCAATCAGCCCCAGCATTTT.

The chain is built from TRBV11-3 and TRBJ2-3; D unresolved. Trimming stripped 8 bases from V and 4 bases from J, with 22 bases between. There are 16 residues in the CDR3. The germline gives CDR1 SGHNT, CDR2 YENEEA. This CDR3 reads CASAEALGPFADTQYF. The CDR3 coding sequence is TGTGCCAGCGCAGAAGCCCTAGGGCCTTTTGCAGATACGCAGTATTTT.

The chain couples TRBV6-6 to TRBJ2-2, with 9 bases lining up with TRBD1. Trimming took 6 bases from V and 4 from J; bases not matched to a gene: 9. The CDR3 sequence is 16 residues long. Germline CDR1 is MNHNY and CDR2 is SVGAGI (reference sequence). This CDR3 is CASRGTGIVSTGELFF. The CDR3 DNA sequence: TGTGCCAGCAGGGGGACAGGGATTGTCAGCACCGGGGAGCTGTTTTTT.

In regard to this clone: Relative to the germline gene, one junction end is altered; a read error may explain this. V gene TRBV7-7 combines with J gene TRBJ2-1, with D possibly being TRBD2 (6 bases). The CDR3 is made up of 15 amino acids. Per germline, CDR1 SSHAT and CDR2 FNYEAQ (reference sequence). CDR3 DNA: TGTGCTAGCAGACCCGGGACCGGAGGGGATAATGAGCAGTTCTTC. Its protein product is CASRPGTGGDNEQFF.

This chain links TRBV11-3 with TRBJ2-7; 10 positions match TRBD1. There are 15 residues in the CDR3. Per germline, CDR1 SGHNT and CDR2 YENEEA. V dropped 6 bases and J dropped 7; count of bases not matched to a gene: 12. The CDR3 loop is CASSLSGTGVGEQYF. DNA for the CDR3: TGTGCCAGCAGTCTCTCCGGGACAGGGGTCGGTGAGCAGTACTTC.

The V call is TRBV7-6, the J call TRBJ2-7; D unresolved. The germline V and J ends were trimmed by 1 base and 4 bases, with 8 bases remaining between them. Germline CDR1 and CDR2: SGHVS and FNYEAQ. CDR3 size: 13 residues. CDR3 sequence (DNA): TGTGCCAGCAGCTTAGGGCGGAGTTACGAGCAGTACTTC. Translation: CASSLGRSYEQYF.

The chain has TRBV28 and TRBJ1-5; D not certain. There are 14 residues in the CDR3. V lost 2 bases, J lost 0 bases, and 5 bases lay in between. The germline V gene encodes CDR1 MDHEN and CDR2 SYDVKM. The CDR3 loop is CASSLQVSNQPQHF. The CDR3 DNA reads TGTGCCAGCAGTTTACAGGTTAGCAATCAGCCCCAGCATTTT.

This chain joins TRBV5-1 and TRBJ2-7; 10 nucleotides match TRBD2. With 3 bases clipped from V and 3 bases from J, the junction kept 6 bases outside the gene matches. CDR3 length: 15 residues. In germline, CDR1 is SGHRS, CDR2 YFSETQ. The CDR3 DNA follows: TGCGCCAGCAGCTGGACTAGCGGTCAAGACTACGAGCAGTACTTC. Amino acids: CASSWTSGQDYEQYF.

The CDR3: CATLPGESDYGYTF. The CDR3 nucleotides read TGTGCCACCCTCCCGGGGGAGTCGGACTATGGCTACACCTTC. This chain links TRBV10-3 with TRBJ1-2, with D tentatively TRBD1 (5 bases). Germline lookup yields CDR1 ENHRY and CDR2 SYGVKD. The V and J ends lost 10 bases and 3 bases respectively, with 18 bases between them. The CDR3 has 14 amino acids.

The rearrangement links TRBV7-3 to TRBJ2-3; D is unresolved. The V end was cut by 1 base, the J end by 0 bases, with 8 bases between. CDR3 size: 15 residues. Germline values: CDR1 SGHTA, CDR2 FQGTGA. CDR3 bases: TGTGCCAGCAGCTTAAGTGGCTTGAGCACAGATACGCAGTATTTT. Its protein product is CASSLSGLSTDTQYF.

The gene calls are TRBV7-2 and TRBJ2-3; D perhaps matches TRBD2 (6 bases). The germline CDR1 and CDR2 sequences are SGHTA and FQGNSA. This CDR3 is built from 15 residues. V dropped 5 bases and J dropped 2 bases, with 14 bases sitting between them. In nucleotides, the CDR3 is TGTGCCAGCAGCGGCCGAGCGGGTTCCACAGATACGCAGTATTTT. Translation gives CASSGRAGSTDTQYF.

The chain is built from TRBV19 and TRBJ2-4, with D possibly called TRBD1 or TRBD2 (6 bases each). This CDR3 comprises 18 residues. CDR1 and CDR2 (germline): LNHDA, SQIVND (reference sequence). V was pared by 4 bases and J by 0 bases, with 19 bases between. CDR3 amino acids: CASSKGPLRGAAKNIQYF. Here the CDR3 DNA reads TGTGCCAGTAGTAAAGGGCCCCTGAGGGGGGCAGCCAAAAACATTCAGTACTTC.

The chain combines TRBV11-2 with TRBJ2-3, with a weak D call TRBD2 (5 bases). With 4 bases removed from V and 5 bases from J, the gap between germline ends came to 13 bases. The CDR3 extends over 14 amino acids. CDR1 and CDR2 (germline): SGHAT, FQNNGV. As DNA, the CDR3 is TGTGCCAGCAGCTCCCTAGGAGGCGGAGATACGCAGTATTTT. Encoded protein: CASSSLGGGDTQYF.

The V and J genes are TRBV21-1 and TRBJ1-5. TRBV21-1 is a known pseudogene. This CDR3 has 16 residues. DNA for the CDR3: TGTGCCAGCAGCAAGAACGACAGAAGAGCGGATCAGCCCCAGCATTTT. It specifies CASSKNDRRADQPQHF.

The chain employs TRBV18 and TRBJ2-7; 9 bases fit TRBD2. The germline V gene encodes CDR1 KGHSH and CDR2 LQKENI. J was trimmed by 5 bases and V by 3 bases; bases with no gene match: 8. The CDR3 is 15 amino acids. CDR3 sequence (DNA): TGTGCCAGCTCACCTGTTGCGGGAGGGCGCCACGAGCAGTACTTC. Translated, it gives CASSPVAGGRHEQYF.

The genes are TRBV15 and TRBJ2-5, with D possibly being TRBD2 (6 bases). Trimming cost V 2 bases and J 0 bases, with 10 bases left between them. This CDR3 contains 15 residues. CDR1 and CDR2 from the germline V gene are LNHNV and YYDKDF (reference sequence). DNA for the CDR3: TGTGCCACCAGCAGAAACGGCGGGAACCAAGAGACCCAGTACTTC. Protein product: CATSRNGGNQETQYF.

This clone occurred once. This chain joins TRBV5-8 and TRBJ2-5; 10 bases align to TRBD1. The J segment lost 5 bases and the V segment lost 2 bases, leaving 6 bases of the junction unmatched. Germline V gives CDR1 SGHTS, CDR2 YDEGEE. The CDR3 covers 15 residues. The CDR3 bases are TGTGCCAGCAGCTTCTGGGACAGGGGTTCGGAGACCCAGTACTTC. Protein: CASSFWDRGSETQYF.

Remarks on this clone: One end of the junction is discordant with germline, which a read error may explain. J is TRBJ2-1 and V is TRBV5-1; 15 bases align to TRBD2. Germline V gene sequence: CDR1 SGHRS, CDR2 YFSETQ. The length of the CDR3 is 17 residues. CDR3 DNA: TGCGCCGGCAGCTTGGGGACTAGCGGGAGGTCCTACAATGAGCAGTTCTTC. It yields the protein CAGSLGTSGRSYNEQFF.

This sequence joins TRBV18 and TRBJ1-1; no reliable D call. Germline values: CDR1 KGHSH, CDR2 LQKENI. The V end lost 6 bases, the J end lost 1 base, and 6 bases lay between the germline ends. The CDR3 is 12 amino acids. CDR3: CASSEGNTEAFF. CDR3 coding DNA: TGTGCCAGCTCGGAAGGGAACACTGAAGCTTTCTTT.

This chain links TRBV29-1 with TRBJ2-3, with D perhaps TRBD2 (6 bases). V lost 2 bases and J 4 bases, leaving 13 bases between the germline ends. CDR3 length equals 14 residues. The V gene's germline CDR1 is SQVTM and CDR2 ANQGSEA. The CDR3 sequence: CSVENPGEPDTQYF. The CDR3 DNA sequence: TGCAGCGTTGAAAACCCGGGAGAACCAGATACGCAGTATTTT.

The chain has TRBV28 and TRBJ2-7, with 11 bases identical to TRBD1. In germline, CDR1 is MDHEN, CDR2 SYDVKM. Unmatched junction bases numbered 11, after V lost 5 bases and J lost 5 bases. The CDR3 consists of 16 residues. The CDR3 here is CASSTTGTGGYDEQYF. CDR3 DNA: TGTGCCAGCAGTACAACCGGGACAGGGGGTTACGACGAGCAGTACTTC.

The V and J genes are TRBV29-1 and TRBJ2-3; the D call may be TRBD1 or TRBD2 (6 bases each). The germline V and J ends were trimmed by 5 bases and 3 bases, with 15 bases remaining between them. CDR1 SQVTM and CDR2 ANQGSEA come from the germline V gene. CDR3 length: 14 amino acids. CDR3 in amino acids: CSVRRGVGTDTQYF. CDR3 nucleotide sequence: TGCAGCGTTCGGAGGGGGGTGGGTACAGATACGCAGTATTTT.

For the CDR3, the DNA is TGTGCCAGTAGTAGAACTAATGAAAAACTGTTTTTT. Its translation is CASSRTNEKLFF. The rearrangement uses TRBV19 and TRBJ1-4; no firm D call. There are 12 residues in the CDR3. The V gene lost 4 bases and the J gene lost 1 base, with 1 base spanning the gap. Germline V lookup: CDR1 LNHDA, CDR2 SQIVND (reference sequence).

This rearrangement joins TRBV5-8 to TRBJ2-7; 8 bases fit TRBD1. Germline V lookup: CDR1 SGHTS, CDR2 YDEGEE. Germline trimming cut 3 bases from V and 5 bases from J; bases unmatched to any gene: 7. The CDR3 spans 14 residues. The CDR3 coding sequence is TGTGCCAGCAGCTCTAGGACAGGGCTGAACGAGCAGTACTTC. The encoded protein is CASSSRTGLNEQYF.